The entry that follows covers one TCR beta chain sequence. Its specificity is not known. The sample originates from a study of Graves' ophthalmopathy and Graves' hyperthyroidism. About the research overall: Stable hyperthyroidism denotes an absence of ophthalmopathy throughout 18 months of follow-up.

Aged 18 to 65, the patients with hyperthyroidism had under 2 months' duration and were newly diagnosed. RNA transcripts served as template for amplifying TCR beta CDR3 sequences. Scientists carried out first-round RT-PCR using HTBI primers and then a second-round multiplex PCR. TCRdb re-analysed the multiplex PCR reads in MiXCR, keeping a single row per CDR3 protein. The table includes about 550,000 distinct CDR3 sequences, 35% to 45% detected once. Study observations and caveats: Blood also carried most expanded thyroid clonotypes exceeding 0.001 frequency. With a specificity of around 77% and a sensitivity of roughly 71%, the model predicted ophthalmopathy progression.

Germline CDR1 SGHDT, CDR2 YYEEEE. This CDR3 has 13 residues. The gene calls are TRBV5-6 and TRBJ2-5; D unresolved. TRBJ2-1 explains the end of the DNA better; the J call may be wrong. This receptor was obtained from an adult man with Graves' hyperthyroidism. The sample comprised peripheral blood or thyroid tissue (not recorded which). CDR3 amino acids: CASSPPPFNEQFF. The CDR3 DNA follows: TGTGCCAGCAGCCCCCCACCCTTCAATGAGCAGTTCTTC.